These T cell receptor beta chains were read from a single sample in a study of technical replicates of blood from several donors. TCRdb's table, derived via immunoSEQ multiplex PCR, lists solely in-frame clones and lacks some. In the table there are approximately 81,000 clones, approximately 95% of which are singletons. Sequenced material: T cells isolated from PBMCs. These receptors all come from a human donor in good health. Both conserved end residues are part of each CDR3. The D gene is left open where the match is weak. Not every row has a clone size; where given, it reads once, few, many or a size class.

J gene	D gene	V gene	clone size	CDR3 DNA	CDR3 protein
TRBJ2-1	TRBD2	TRBV11-2	-	TGTGCCAGCAGCCGCAATTACGGGACTAGCGATCGTGAGCAGTTCTTC	CASSRNYGTSDREQFF
TRBJ2-7	-	TRBV7-6	-	TGTGCCATACAGGGTTACTCCTACGAGCAGTACTTC	CAIQGYSYEQYF
TRBJ2-3	TRBD2	TRBV9	-	TGTGCCAGCAGCGTAAGGGCTAGCGGGGGCACAGATACGCAGTATTTT	CASSVRASGGTDTQYF
TRBJ1-4	-	TRBV28	-	TGTGCCAGCAGTCTACGGGCAACTAATGAAAAACTGTTTTTT	CASSLRATNEKLFF
TRBJ1-4	-	TRBV19	-	TGTGCCAGTAGCACTACAGGGTTGGAGGAAAAACTGTTTTTT	CASSTTGLEEKLFF
TRBJ2-7	-	TRBV7-9	once	TGTGCCAGCAGCGCCCCGGTTTCCTACGAGCAGTACTTC	CASSAPVSYEQYF
TRBJ1-1	-	TRBV10-3	-	TGTGCCATCAGTGACGGGAGGGGAAACACTGAAGCTTTCTTT	CAISDGRGNTEAFF
TRBJ2-1	-	TRBV5-1	-	TGCGCCAGCAGCTTGGACATTTATTATGAGCAGTTCTTC	CASSLDIYYEQFF
TRBJ2-3	TRBD2	TRBV25-1	-	TGTGCCAGCATAGGGGTCTCTAGCGGGAGGGCCACAGATACGCAGTATTTT	CASIGVSSGRATDTQYF
TRBJ2-1	TRBD2	TRBV9	once	TGTGCCAGCAGCCCGTCCTGGCAGCGGGAGCCGGCCATGCAAAATGAGCAGTTCTTC	CASSPSWQREPAMQNEQFF
TRBJ1-1	TRBD1	TRBV2	-	TGTGCCAGCAGTACGGACAGGGGCGGCACTGAAGCTTTCTTT	CASSTDRGGTEAFF
TRBJ1-2	-	TRBV6-1	-	TGTGCCAGCAGTGAAGCTCACAGGGACTATGGCTACACCTTC	CASSEAHRDYGYTF
TRBJ1-1	TRBD1	TRBV19	-	TGTGCCAGTAGTCGACCAGGGGGCGCGGGGACTGAAGCTTTCTTT	CASSRPGGAGTEAFF
TRBJ2-7	-	TRBV29-1	-	TGCAGCGTGGCGCCGGGAGCTCCCCACGAGCAGTACTTC	CSVAPGAPHEQYF
TRBJ1-1	-	TRBV5-1	-	TGCGCCAGCAGCTTGACAGGGACGAACACTGAAGCTTTCTTT	CASSLTGTNTEAFF
TRBJ2-2	TRBD2	TRBV7-8	-	TGTGCCAGCAGCCCCGGGACTAGCCTCACCGGGGAGCTGTTTTTT	CASSPGTSLTGELFF
TRBJ2-7	TRBD2	TRBV9	-	TGTGCCAGCAGCGTTAGCGGGAAGAGCTCCTACGAGCAGTACTTC	CASSVSGKSSYEQYF
TRBJ2-2	TRBD1	TRBV7-7	-	TGTGCCAGCAGCTCCACAGGGGGCTACACCGGGGAGCTGTTTTTT	CASSSTGGYTGELFF
TRBJ2-7	TRBD2	TRBV5-8	-	TGTGCCAGCAGCTTGTCGAGCGGGGAGATCTACGAGCAGTACTTC	CASSLSSGEIYEQYF
TRBJ2-2	-	TRBV4-3	-	TGCGCCAGCAGCCAACTCACAGGGTTCACCGGGGAGCTGTTTTTT	CASSQLTGFTGELFF
TRBJ2-2	TRBD1	TRBV7-3	-	TGTGCCAGCAGCTCGGACAGGGAAACCGGGGAGCTGTTTTTT	CASSSDRETGELFF
TRBJ2-7	TRBD1	TRBV7-9	-	TGTGCCAGCAGCAGTGAGGACAGGGCTTTATACGAGCAGTACTTC	CASSSEDRALYEQYF
TRBJ1-2	-	TRBV19	-	TGTGCCAGTAGTATAGAGGCGAGGAGCTACACCTTC	CASSIEARSYTF
TRBJ2-7	TRBD1	TRBV27	-	TGTGCCAGCCGCCGACAGGGCTACGAGCAGTACTTC	CASRRQGYEQYF
TRBJ1-2	TRBD1	TRBV19	-	TGTGCCAGTTCTACAGGGGACTATGGCTACACCTTC	CASSTGDYGYTF
TRBJ2-7	TRBD1	TRBV5-1	-	TGCGCCAGCAGCTTGGTTGGACAGGGGTACGAGCAGTACTTC	CASSLVGQGYEQYF
TRBJ2-1	TRBD2	TRBV9	-	TGTGCCAGCAGCGGTAGCGGGATATCCTACAATGAGCAGTTCTTC	CASSGSGISYNEQFF
TRBJ2-2	TRBD1	TRBV7-3	-	TGTGCCAGCAGCCACAGGACAGGGACCACCGGGGAGCTGTTTTTT	CASSHRTGTTGELFF
TRBJ2-1	TRBD2	TRBV11-2	-	TGTGCCAGCAGCTTAGCCCCCGCTCTAGCGGGAGTAGGCTATGAGCAGTTCTTC	CASSLAPALAGVGYEQFF
TRBJ2-7	TRBD2	TRBV11-2	-	TGTGCCAGCAGCTGGTTGACTAGCGGGAGCTACGAGCAGTACTTC	CASSWLTSGSYEQYF
TRBJ1-3	-	TRBV9	-	TGTGCCAGCAGCGCACAACCCCGGGCGCGGGTGGGAAACACCATATATTTT	CASSAQPRARVGNTIYF
TRBJ1-1	-	TRBV5-8	-	TGTGCCAGCAGCTTGGACCGAAGACAGAGGAACACTGAAGCTTTCTTT	CASSLDRRQRNTEAFF
TRBJ2-1	TRBD1	TRBV5-1	-	TGCGCCAGCAGCTTCGGGGACAGTGCCTACAATGAGCAGTTCTTC	CASSFGDSAYNEQFF
TRBJ2-2	TRBD2	TRBV7-2	-	TGTGCCAGCAGCTTAAGGCCTAGCGGGATTCCCGGGGAGCTGTTTTTT	CASSLRPSGIPGELFF
TRBJ2-6	-	TRBV4-1	once	TGCGCCAGCAGCCCCACGACATCGGATCGGGAAGATGGGGCCAACGTCCTGACTTTC	CASSPTTSDREDGANVLTF
TRBJ1-5	-	TRBV6-6	-	TGTGCCAGCTCCAGACAGGCCCCCAATCAGCCCCAGCATTTT	CASSRQAPNQPQHF
TRBJ2-3	-	TRBV11-1	-	TGTGCCAGCAGCTTTGACCTAGACACAGATACGCAGTATTTT	CASSFDLDTDTQYF
TRBJ1-5	-	TRBV6-5	-	TGTGCCAGCAGTCCCGGGACATTCGATCAGCCCCAGCATTTT	CASSPGTFDQPQHF
TRBJ2-1	-	TRBV20-1	-	TGCAGTGCTCTGGAGGCACACCAGTTCTTC	CSALEAHQFF
TRBJ2-3	-	TRBV20-1	-	TGCAGTGCTAGGAGGCCCGATACGCAGTATTTT	CSARRPDTQYF
TRBJ1-1	-	TRBV5-4	few	TGTGCCAGCAGATCTAGTCCGACTGAAGCTTTCTTT	CASRSSPTEAFF
TRBJ1-1	-	TRBV18	-	TGTGCCAGCTCACAGGAGGCGGGCGGGGAAGCTTTCTTT	CASSQEAGGEAFF
TRBJ2-7	-	TRBV2	-	TGTGCCAGCAGTGATGGACAAATCTACGAGCAGTACTTC	CASSDGQIYEQYF
TRBJ1-4	-	TRBV7-2	-	TGTGCCAGCAGCTTAGTATTAGGGGATCGGGAAAAACTGTTTTTT	CASSLVLGDREKLFF
TRBJ2-7	-	TRBV4-1	once	TGCGCCAGCAGCCAGAGAGGGGGGGAGCGAACCTACTTCACCTACGAGCAGTACTTC	CASSQRGGERTYFTYEQYF
TRBJ2-7	TRBD1	TRBV19	-	TGTGCCAGTAGTTCTCGGACAGGACTGCTTTACGAGCAGTACTTC	CASSSRTGLLYEQYF
TRBJ2-7	-	TRBV5-1	-	TGCGCCAGCAGCCGGGGGACAGCCCAACCCTACGAGCAGTACTTC	CASSRGTAQPYEQYF
TRBJ2-7	-	TRBV5-1	-	TGCGCCAGCAGTCACACAGGTGACCGGCAATACGAGCAGTACTTC	CASSHTGDRQYEQYF
TRBJ1-4	TRBD1	TRBV7-2	-	TGTGCCAGCAGCGCAAGCGGGACAGGGAAGGAAAAACTGTTTTTT	CASSASGTGKEKLFF
TRBJ2-7	-	TRBV6-1	-	TGTGCCAGCAGTGAAACCCCCGACAGAACCTACGAGCAGTACTTC	CASSETPDRTYEQYF
TRBJ1-1	TRBD1	TRBV7-3	-	TGTGCCAGCAGTACAGGGGGAAGGTGGGACACTGAAGCTTTCTTT	CASSTGGRWDTEAFF
TRBJ2-5	-	TRBV6-5	once	TGTGCCAGCAGTTACTCTGGACAAACAGAGACCCAGTACTTC	CASSYSGQTETQYF
TRBJ1-5	TRBD1	TRBV6-5	-	TGTGCCAGCAGCTTGGGACAGGGACAGCCCCAGCATTTT	CASSLGQGQPQHF
TRBJ2-7	-	TRBV12-5	once	TGTGCTAGTGGTTTGGTCGGAGGAGGCGAGCAGTACTTC	CASGLVGGGEQYF
TRBJ2-2	-	TRBV28	-	TGTGCCAGCAGTTTCCGACCCTTTCAGGGCTTTAGGGACACCGGGGAGCTGTTTTTT	CASSFRPFQGFRDTGELFF
TRBJ1-1	-	TRBV30	-	TGTGCCTGGAGTGGAGGGAGCAGGAACGCTGAAGCTTTCTTT	CAWSGGSRNAEAFF